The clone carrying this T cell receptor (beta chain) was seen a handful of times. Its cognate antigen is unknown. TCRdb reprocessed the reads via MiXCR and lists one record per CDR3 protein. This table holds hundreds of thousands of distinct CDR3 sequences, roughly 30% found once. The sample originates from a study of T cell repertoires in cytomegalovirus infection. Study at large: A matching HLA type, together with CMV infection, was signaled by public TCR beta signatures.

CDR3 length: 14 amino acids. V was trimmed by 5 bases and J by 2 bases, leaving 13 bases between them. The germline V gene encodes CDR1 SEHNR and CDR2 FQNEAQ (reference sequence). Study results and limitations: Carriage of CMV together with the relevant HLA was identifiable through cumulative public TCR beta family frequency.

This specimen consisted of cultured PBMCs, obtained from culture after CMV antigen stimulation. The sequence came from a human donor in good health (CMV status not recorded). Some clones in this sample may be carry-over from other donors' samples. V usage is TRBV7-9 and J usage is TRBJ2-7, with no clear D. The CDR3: CASSPPLSAYEQYF. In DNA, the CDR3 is TGTGCCAGCAGCCCCCCTTTATCGGCCTACGAGCAGTACTTC.